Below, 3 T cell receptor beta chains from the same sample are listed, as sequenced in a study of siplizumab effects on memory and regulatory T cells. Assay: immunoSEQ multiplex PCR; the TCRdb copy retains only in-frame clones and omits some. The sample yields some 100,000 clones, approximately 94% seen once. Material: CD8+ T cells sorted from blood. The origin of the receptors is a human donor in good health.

The CDR3 bases are TGCGCCAGCAGCTTGGAGACGGCTTCGTTATACGAAGAGACCCAGTACTTC. It codes for CASSLETASLYEETQYF. The gene calls are TRBV5-1 and TRBJ2-5; unclear D gene. The CDR3 runs 17 residues. The V end lost 0 bases, the J end lost 3 bases, and 18 bases lay between the germline ends. Germline V gives CDR1 SGHRS, CDR2 YFSETQ.

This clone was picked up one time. In nucleotides, the CDR3 is TGTGCCAGCAGCTTAGAGAGTAGCGGGAGTGGGAACTACGAGCAGTACTTC. Translating it yields CASSLESSGSGNYEQYF. This rearrangement joins TRBV13 to TRBJ2-7; 9 bases are a match to TRBD2. With V trimmed by 1 base and J by 3 bases, 10 bases remained unmatched. The CDR3 totals 17 residues. Germline lookup yields CDR1 PRHDT and CDR2 FYEKMQ (reference sequence).

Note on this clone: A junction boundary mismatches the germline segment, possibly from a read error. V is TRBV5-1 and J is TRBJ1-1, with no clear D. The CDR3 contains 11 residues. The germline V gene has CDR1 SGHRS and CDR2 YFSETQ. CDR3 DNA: TGCGCCAGCAGATTGGGCTCTGAAGCTTTCTTT. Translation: CASRLGSEAFF.